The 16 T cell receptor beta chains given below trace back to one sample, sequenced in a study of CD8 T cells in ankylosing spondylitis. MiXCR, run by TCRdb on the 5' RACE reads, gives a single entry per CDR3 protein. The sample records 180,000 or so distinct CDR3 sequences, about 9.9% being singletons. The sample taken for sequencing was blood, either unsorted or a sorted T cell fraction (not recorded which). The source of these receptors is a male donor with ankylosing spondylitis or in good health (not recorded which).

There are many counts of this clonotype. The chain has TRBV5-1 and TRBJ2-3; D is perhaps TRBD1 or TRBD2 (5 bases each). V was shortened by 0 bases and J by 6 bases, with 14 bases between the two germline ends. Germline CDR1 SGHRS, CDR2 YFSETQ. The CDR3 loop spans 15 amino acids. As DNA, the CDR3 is TGCGCCAGCAGCTTGGCCGCAGGGAGAACGGATACGCAGTATTTT. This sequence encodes CASSLAAGRTDTQYF.

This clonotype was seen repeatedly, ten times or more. CDR3 protein: CASSLGGQYTEAFF. The DNA for the CDR3 is TGCGCCAGCAGCCTAGGGGGTCAGTACACTGAAGCTTTCTTT. The genes are TRBV4-3 and TRBJ1-1; tentatively, D is TRBD1 (6 bases). This CDR3 has 14 residues. Germline V gene data show CDR1 as LGHNA and CDR2 as YSLEER. V shed 4 bases and J shed 3 bases, with 12 bases lying between them.

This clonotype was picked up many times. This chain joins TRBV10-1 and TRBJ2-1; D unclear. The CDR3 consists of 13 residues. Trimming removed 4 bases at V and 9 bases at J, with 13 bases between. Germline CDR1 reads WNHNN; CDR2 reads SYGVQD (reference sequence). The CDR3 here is CASSVQRNFEQFF. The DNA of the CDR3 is TGCGCCAGCAGTGTTCAGCGAAACTTTGAGCAGTTCTTC.

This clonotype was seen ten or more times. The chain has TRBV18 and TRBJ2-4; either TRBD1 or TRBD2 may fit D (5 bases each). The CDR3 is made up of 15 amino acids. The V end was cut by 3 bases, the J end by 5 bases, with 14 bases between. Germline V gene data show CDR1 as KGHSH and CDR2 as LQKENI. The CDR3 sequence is CASSPPVGRQNIQYF. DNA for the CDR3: TGTGCCAGCTCACCTCCCGTGGGACGGCAAAACATTCAGTACTTC.

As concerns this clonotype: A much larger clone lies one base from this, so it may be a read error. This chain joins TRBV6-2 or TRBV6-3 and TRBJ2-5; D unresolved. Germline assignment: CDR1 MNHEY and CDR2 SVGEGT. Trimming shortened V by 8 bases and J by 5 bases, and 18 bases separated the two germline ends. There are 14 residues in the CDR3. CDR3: CASESILGVETQYF. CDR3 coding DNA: TGTGCCAGCGAGTCTATCCTCGGAGTGGAGACCCAGTACTTC.

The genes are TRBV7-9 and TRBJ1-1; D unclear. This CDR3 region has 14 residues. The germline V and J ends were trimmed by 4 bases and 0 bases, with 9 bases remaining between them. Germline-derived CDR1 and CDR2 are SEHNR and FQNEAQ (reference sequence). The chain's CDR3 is CASSSAVMNTEAFF. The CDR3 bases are TGTGCCAGCAGCTCGGCGGTCATGAACACTGAAGCTTTCTTT.

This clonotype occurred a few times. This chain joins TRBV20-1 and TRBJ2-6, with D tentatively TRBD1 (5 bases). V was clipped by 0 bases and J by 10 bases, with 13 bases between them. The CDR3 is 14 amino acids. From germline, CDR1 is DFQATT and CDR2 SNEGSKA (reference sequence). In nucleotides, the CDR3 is TGCAGTGCTAGAGATCAGGGCCAGGGAAACGTCCTGACTTTC. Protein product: CSARDQGQGNVLTF.

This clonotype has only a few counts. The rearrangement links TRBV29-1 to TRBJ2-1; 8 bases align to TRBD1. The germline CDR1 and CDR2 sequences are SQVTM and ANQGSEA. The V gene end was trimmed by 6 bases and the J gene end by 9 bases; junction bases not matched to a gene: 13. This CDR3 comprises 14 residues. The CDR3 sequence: CSVSRDRSRGEQFF. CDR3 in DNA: TGCAGCGTCTCCCGGGACAGGAGTCGCGGTGAGCAGTTCTTC.

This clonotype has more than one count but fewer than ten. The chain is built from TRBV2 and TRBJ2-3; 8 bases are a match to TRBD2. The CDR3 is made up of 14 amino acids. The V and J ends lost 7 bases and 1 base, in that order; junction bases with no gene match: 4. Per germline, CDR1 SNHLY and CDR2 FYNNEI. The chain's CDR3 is CASKILAGTDTQYF. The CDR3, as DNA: TGTGCCAGCAAGATACTAGCGGGCACAGATACGCAGTATTTT.

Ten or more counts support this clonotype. The CDR3 loop reads CASTPGAGGTSNTEAFF. As DNA, the CDR3 is TGTGCCAGCACCCCGGGGGCGGGAGGGACCTCGAACACTGAAGCTTTCTTT. This chain joins TRBV27 and TRBJ1-1; D perhaps matches TRBD1 (6 bases). Per germline, CDR1 MNHEY and CDR2 SMNVEV (reference sequence). Trimming pared 7 bases from V and 1 base from J, leaving 22 bases between. CDR3 length: 17 amino acids.

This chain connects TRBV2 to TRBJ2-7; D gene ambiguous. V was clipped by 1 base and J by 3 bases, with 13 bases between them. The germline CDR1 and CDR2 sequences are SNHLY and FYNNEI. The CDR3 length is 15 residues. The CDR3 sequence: CASSEDHPLGYEQYF. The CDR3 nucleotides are TGTGCCAGCAGTGAAGATCACCCCCTGGGCTACGAGCAGTACTTC.

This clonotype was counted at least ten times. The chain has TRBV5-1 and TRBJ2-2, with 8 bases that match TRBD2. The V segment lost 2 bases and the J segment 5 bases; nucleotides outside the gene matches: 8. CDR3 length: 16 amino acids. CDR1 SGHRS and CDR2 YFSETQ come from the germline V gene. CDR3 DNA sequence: TGCGCCAGCAGCTTTGGTCGGGAGGGGCGAACCGGGGAGCTGTTTTTT. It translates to CASSFGREGRTGELFF.

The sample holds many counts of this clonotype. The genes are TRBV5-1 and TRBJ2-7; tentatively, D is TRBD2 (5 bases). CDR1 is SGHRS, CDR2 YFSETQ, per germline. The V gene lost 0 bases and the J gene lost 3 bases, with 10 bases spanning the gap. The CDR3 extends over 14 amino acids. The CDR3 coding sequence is TGCGCCAGCAGCTTGGACGTGGCGGGCTACGAGCAGTACTTC. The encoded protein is CASSLDVAGYEQYF.

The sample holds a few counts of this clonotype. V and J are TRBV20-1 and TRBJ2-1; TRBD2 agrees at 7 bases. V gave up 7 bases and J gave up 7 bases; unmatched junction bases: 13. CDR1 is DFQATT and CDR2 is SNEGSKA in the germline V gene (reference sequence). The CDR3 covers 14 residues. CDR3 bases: TGCAGTGTTACTAGCGCCCCGCCGCAGAATGAGCAGTTCTTC. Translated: CSVTSAPPQNEQFF.

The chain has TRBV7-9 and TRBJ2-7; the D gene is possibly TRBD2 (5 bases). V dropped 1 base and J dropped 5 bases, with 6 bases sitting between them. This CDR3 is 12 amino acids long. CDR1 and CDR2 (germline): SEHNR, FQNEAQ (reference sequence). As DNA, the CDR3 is TGTGCCAGCAGCTTAGAGGGAGACGAGCAGTACTTC. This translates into CASSLEGDEQYF.

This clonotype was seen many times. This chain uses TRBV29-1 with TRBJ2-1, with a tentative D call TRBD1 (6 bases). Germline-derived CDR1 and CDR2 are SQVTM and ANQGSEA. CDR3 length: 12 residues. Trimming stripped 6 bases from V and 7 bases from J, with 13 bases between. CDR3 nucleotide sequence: TGCAGCGTCCGCTTCGGACAGAATGAGCAGTTCTTC. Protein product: CSVRFGQNEQFF.